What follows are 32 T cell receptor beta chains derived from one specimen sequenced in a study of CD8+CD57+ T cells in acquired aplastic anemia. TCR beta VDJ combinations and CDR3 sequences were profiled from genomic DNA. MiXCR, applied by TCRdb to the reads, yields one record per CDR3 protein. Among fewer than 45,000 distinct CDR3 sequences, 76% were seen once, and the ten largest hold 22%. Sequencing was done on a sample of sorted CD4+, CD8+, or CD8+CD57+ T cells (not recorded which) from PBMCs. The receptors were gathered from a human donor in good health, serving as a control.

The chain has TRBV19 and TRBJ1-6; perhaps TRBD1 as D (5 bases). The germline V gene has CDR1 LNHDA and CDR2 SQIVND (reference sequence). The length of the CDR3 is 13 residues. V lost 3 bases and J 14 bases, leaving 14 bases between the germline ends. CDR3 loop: CASSIGIGGALHF. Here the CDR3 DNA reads TGTGCCAGTAGTATCGGGATCGGAGGGGCCCTCCACTTT.

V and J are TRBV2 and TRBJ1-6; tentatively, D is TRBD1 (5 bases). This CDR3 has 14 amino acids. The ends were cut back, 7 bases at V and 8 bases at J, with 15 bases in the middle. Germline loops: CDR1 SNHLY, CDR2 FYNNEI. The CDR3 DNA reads TGTGCCAGCACCCCAGGCAGGGCCCATTCACCCCTCCACTTT. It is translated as CASTPGRAHSPLHF. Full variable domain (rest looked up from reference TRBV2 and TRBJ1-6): EPEVTQTPSHQVTQMGQEVILRCVPISNHLYFYWYRQILGQKVEFLVSFYNNEISEKSEIFDDQFSVERPDGSNFTLKIRSTKLEDSAMYFCASTPGRAHSPLHFGNGTRLTVT.

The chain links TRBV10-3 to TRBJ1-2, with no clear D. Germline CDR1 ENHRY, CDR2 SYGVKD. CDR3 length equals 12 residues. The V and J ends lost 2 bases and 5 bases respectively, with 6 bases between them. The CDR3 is CAISETAYGYTF. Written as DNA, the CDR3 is TGTGCCATCAGTGAGACGGCGTATGGCTACACCTTC.

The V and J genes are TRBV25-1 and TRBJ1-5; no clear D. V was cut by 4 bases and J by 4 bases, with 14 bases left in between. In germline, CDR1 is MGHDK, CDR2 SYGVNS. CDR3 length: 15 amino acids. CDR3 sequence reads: CASSGGSWGNQPQHF. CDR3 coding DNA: TGTGCCAGCAGTGGAGGATCCTGGGGAAATCAGCCCCAGCATTTT.

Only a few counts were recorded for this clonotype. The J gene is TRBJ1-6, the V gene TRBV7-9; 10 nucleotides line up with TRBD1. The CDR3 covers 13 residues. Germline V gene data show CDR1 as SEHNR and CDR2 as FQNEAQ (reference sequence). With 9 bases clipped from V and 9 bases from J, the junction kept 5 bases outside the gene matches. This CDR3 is CASRQGASSPLHF. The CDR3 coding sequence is TGTGCCAGTAGACAGGGGGCATCTTCACCCCTCCACTTT.

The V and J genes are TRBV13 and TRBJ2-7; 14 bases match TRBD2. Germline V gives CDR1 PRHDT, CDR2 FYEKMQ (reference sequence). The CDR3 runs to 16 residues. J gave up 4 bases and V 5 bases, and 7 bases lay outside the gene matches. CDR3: CASSAKGLAGEYEQYF. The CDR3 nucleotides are TGTGCCAGCAGCGCGAAGGGACTAGCGGGAGAATACGAGCAGTACTTC.

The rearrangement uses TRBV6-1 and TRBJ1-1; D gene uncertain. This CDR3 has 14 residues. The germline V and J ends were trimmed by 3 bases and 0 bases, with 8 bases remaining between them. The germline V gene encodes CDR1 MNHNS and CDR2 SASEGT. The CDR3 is CASSEVGMNTEAFF. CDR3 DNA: TGTGCCAGCAGTGAGGTGGGAATGAACACTGAAGCTTTCTTT.

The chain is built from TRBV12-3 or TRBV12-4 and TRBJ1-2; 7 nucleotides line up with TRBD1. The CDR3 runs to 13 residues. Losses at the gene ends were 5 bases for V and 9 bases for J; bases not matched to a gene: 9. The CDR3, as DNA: TGTGCCAGCAGTCCAGGGGGGCCTGTCCGCTACACCTTC. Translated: CASSPGGPVRYTF.

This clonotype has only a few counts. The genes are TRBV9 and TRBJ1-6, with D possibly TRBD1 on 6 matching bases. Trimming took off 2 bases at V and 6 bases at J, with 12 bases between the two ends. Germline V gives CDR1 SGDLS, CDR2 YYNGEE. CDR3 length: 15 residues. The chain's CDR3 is CASSVTGNSNSPLHF. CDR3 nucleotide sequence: TGTGCCAGCAGCGTGACAGGAAATAGTAATTCACCCCTCCACTTT.

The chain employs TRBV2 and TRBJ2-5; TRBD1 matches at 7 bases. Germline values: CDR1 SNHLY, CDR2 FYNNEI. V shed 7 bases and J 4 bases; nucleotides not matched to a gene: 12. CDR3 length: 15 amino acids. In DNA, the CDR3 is TGTGCCAGCATTGGGGGCGGGTACAGGGGAGAGACCCAGTACTTC. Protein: CASIGGGYRGETQYF.

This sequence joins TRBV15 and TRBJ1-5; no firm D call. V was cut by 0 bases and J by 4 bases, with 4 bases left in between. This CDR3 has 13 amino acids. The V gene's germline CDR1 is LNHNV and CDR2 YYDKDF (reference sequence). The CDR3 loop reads CATSREGNQPQHF. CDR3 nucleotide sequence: TGTGCCACCAGCAGAGAGGGAAATCAGCCCCAGCATTTT. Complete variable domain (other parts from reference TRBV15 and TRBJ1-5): DAMVIQNPRYQVTQFGKPVTLSCSQTLNHNVMYWYQQKSSQAPKLLFHYYDKDFNNEADTPDNFQSRRPNTSFCFLDIRSPGLGDTAMYLCATSREGNQPQHFGDGTRLSIL.

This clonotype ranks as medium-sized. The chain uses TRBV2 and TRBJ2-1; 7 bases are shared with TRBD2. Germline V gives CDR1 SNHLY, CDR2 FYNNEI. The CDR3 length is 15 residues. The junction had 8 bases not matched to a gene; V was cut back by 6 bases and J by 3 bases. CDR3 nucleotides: TGTGCCAGCAGGACGGGGAGGGACGGCTACAATGAGCAGTTCTTC. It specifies CASRTGRDGYNEQFF.

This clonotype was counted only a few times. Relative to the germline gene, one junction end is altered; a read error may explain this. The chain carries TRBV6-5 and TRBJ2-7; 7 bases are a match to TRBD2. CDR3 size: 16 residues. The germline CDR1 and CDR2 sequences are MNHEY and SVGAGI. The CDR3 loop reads CASSYSTGGRSYERYF. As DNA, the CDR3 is TGTGCCAGCAGTTACTCGACGGGGGGACGCTCCTACGAGCGGTACTTC.

The CDR3 DNA is TGTGCCACCAGGAGGACAGGGGAAACCTACGAGCAGTACTTC. It is translated as CATRRTGETYEQYF. The V gene is TRBV15, the J gene TRBJ2-7; TRBD1 matches at 9 bases. CDR1 and CDR2 (germline): LNHNV, YYDKDF (reference sequence). This CDR3 comprises 14 residues. Trimming took 6 bases from V and 2 from J; bases not matched to a gene: 5.

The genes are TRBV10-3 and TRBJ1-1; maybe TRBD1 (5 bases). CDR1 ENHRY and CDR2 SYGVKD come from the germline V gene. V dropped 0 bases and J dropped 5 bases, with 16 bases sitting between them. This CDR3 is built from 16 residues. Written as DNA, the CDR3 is TGTGCCATCAGTGAGTCATATGGCCCGGGGGAAACTGAAGCTTTCTTT. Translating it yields CAISESYGPGETEAFF.

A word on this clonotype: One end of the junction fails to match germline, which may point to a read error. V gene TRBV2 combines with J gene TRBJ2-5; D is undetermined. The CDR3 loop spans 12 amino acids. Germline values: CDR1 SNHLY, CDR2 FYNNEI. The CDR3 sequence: CATSEAGKTQYF. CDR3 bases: TGTGCCACCAGTGAAGCAGGCAAGACCCAGTACTTC.

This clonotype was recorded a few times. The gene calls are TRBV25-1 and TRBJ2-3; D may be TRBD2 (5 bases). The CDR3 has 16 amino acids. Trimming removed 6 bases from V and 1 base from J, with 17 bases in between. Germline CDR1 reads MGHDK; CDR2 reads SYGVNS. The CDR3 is CASREVLGKGTDTQYF. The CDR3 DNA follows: TGTGCCAGCAGGGAGGTACTAGGTAAAGGCACAGATACGCAGTATTTT.

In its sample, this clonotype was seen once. CDR3 loop: CATSDLYEQYF. The DNA of the CDR3 is TGTGCCACCAGTGATCTCTACGAGCAGTACTTC. This chain joins TRBV24-1 and TRBJ2-7, with unresolved D. Germline CDR1 reads KGHDR; CDR2 reads SFDVKD. Between the trimmed V and J ends, which lost 3 bases and 3 bases, there was a span of 2 bases. The CDR3 is 11 amino acids.

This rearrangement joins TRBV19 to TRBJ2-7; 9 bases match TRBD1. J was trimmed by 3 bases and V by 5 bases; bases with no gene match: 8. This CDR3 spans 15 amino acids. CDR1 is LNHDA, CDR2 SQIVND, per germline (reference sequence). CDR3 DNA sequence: TGTGCCAGTAGTCTCGAGGGGGACAGGGTCTACGAGCAGTACTTC. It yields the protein CASSLEGDRVYEQYF.

CDR3: CATSRDSTGSGNTIYF. The CDR3 DNA is TGTGCCACCAGCAGAGATTCGACGGGCTCTGGAAACACCATATATTTT. The rearrangement uses TRBV15 and TRBJ1-3; D call uncertain. Germline V gene data show CDR1 as LNHNV and CDR2 as YYDKDF (reference sequence). Trimming left V 0 bases short and J 0 bases short, with 9 bases between. The CDR3 covers 16 residues. The full variable domain, its missing parts supplied by reference TRBV15 and TRBJ1-3, is DAMVIQNPRYQVTQFGKPVTLSCSQTLNHNVMYWYQQKSSQAPKLLFHYYDKDFNNEADTPDNFQSRRPNTSFCFLDIRSPGLGDTAMYLCATSRDSTGSGNTIYFGEGSWLTVV.

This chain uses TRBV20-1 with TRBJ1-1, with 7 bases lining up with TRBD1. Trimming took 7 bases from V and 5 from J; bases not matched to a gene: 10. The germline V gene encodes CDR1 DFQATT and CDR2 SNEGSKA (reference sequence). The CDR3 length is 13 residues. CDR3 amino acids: CSVAGGPSTEAFF. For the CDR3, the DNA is TGCAGTGTCGCAGGGGGTCCAAGTACTGAAGCTTTCTTT.

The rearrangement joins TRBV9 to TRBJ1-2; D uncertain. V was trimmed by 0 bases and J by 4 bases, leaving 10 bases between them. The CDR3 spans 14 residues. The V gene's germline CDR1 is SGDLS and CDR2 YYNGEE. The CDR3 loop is CASSVDAGGYGYTF. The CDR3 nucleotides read TGTGCCAGCAGCGTAGACGCAGGAGGCTATGGCTACACCTTC.

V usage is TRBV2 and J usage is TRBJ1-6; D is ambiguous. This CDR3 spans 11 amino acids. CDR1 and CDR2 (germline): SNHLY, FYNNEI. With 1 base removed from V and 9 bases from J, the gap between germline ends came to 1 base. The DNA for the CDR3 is TGTGCCAGCAGTGAAGGTTCACCCCTCCACTTT. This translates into CASSEGSPLHF.

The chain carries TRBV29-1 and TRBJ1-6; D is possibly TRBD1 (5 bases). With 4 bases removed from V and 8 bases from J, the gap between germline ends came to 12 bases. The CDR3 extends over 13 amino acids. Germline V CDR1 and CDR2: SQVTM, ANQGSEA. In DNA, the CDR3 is TGCAGCGTTGGGCAGGGAGTGGATTCACCCCTCCACTTT. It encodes CSVGQGVDSPLHF.

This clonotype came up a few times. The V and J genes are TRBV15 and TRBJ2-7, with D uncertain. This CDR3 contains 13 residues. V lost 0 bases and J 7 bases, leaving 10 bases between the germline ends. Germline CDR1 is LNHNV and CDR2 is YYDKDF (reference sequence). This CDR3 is CATSRDRQTEQYF. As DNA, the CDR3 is TGTGCCACCAGCAGAGATAGACAAACAGAGCAGTACTTC.

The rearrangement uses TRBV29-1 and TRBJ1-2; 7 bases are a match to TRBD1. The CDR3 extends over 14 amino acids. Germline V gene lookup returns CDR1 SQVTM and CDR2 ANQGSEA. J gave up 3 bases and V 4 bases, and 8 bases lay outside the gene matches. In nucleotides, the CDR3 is TGCAGCGTTGCGGACAGGTGGAACGACTATGGCTACACCTTC. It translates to CSVADRWNDYGYTF. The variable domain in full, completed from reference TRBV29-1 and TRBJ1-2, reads SAVISQKPSRDICQRGTSLTIQCQVDSQVTMMFWYRQQPGQSLTLIATANQGSEATYESGFVIDKFPISRPNLTFSTLTVSNMSPEDSSIYLCSVADRWNDYGYTFGSGTRLTVV.

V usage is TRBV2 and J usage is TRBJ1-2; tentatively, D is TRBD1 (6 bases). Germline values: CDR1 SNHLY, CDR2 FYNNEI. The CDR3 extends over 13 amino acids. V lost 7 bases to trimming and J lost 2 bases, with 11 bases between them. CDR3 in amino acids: CASIGTSNYGYTF. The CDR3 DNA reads TGTGCCAGCATAGGGACATCGAACTATGGCTACACCTTC.

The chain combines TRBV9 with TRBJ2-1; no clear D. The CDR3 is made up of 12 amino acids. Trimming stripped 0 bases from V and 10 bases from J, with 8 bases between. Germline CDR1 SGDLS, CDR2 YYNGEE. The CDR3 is CASSVAGIEQFF. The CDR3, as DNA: TGTGCCAGCAGCGTAGCAGGTATCGAGCAGTTCTTC.

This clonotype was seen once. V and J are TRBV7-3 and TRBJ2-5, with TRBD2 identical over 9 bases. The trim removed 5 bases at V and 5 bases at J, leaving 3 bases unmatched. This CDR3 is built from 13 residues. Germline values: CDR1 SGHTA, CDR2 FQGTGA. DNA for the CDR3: TGTGCCAGCAGCCGCGGACTAGCGGAGACCCAGTACTTC. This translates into CASSRGLAETQYF.

The CDR3 DNA sequence: TGCAGCGTCCGCAGACAGTCCTCCTACGAGCAGTACTTC. This sequence encodes CSVRRQSSYEQYF. The J gene is TRBJ2-7, the V gene TRBV29-1, with D possibly matching TRBD1 (5 bases). V gave up 6 bases and J gave up 0 bases, with 12 bases separating them. The CDR3 loop spans 13 amino acids. CDR1 and CDR2 (germline): SQVTM, ANQGSEA.

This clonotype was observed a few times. CDR3: CASTALEQYF. The DNA of the CDR3 is TGTGCCAGCACGGCTCTCGAGCAGTACTTC. V is TRBV2 and J is TRBJ2-7, with D unresolved. Trimming pared 7 bases from V and 6 bases from J, leaving 7 bases between. Germline CDR1 is SNHLY and CDR2 is FYNNEI. The CDR3 spans 10 residues.

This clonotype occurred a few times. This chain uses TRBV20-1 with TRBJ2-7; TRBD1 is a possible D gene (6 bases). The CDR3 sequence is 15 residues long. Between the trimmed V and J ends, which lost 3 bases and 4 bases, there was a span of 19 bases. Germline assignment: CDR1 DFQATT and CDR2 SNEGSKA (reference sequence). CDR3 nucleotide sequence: TGCAGTGCTAGTACACCCCGAGGCAGGGGTTACGAGCAGTACTTC. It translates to CSASTPRGRGYEQYF.